The 27 T cell receptor beta chains presented below share a single source sample, sequenced in a study of OX40 agonist ivuxolimab in advanced cancers. Measured with immunoSEQ multiplex PCR; TCRdb has only the in-frame clones, and not every one. Altogether 60,000 to 75,000 clones are present, 91% being singletons, with the ten largest covering approximately 14%. Specimen: CD4+ or CD8+ T cells sorted from blood, collected in a trial of the OX40 agonist ivuxolimab. These receptor sequences come from an adult with an advanced solid tumor such as melanoma, head and neck, liver or kidney cancer.

The chain joins TRBV11-2 to TRBJ2-3; TRBD2 matches 9 bases. CDR1 SGHAT and CDR2 FQNNGV come from the germline V gene. Trimming at V came to 0 bases and at J to 3 bases, leaving 10 bases not matched to a gene. The CDR3 is 18 amino acids. As DNA, the CDR3 is TGTGCCAGCAGCTTAGATCAAGCGGGAGGACCACGGACAGATACGCAGTATTTT. Its translation: CASSLDQAGGPRTDTQYF.

This clone was seen just once. The rearrangement joins TRBV7-3 to TRBJ1-1, with no clear D. CDR1 is SGHTA, CDR2 FQGTGA, per germline. With 2 bases removed from V and 5 bases from J, the gap between germline ends came to 9 bases. The CDR3 covers 13 residues. CDR3 loop: CASSLGLGTEAFF. DNA of the CDR3: TGTGCCAGCAGCTTAGGATTGGGGACTGAAGCTTTCTTT.

The CDR3 DNA is TGTGCCAGCAGTTTTAGCGGGAGGGCCTACTCTCACGAGCAGTACTTC. Residues: CASSFSGRAYSHEQYF. The V gene is TRBV28, the J gene TRBJ2-7, with 11 bases identical to TRBD2. Germline V gene sequence: CDR1 MDHEN, CDR2 SYDVKM. This CDR3 is built from 16 residues. V lost 3 bases and J lost 5; bases outside the gene matches: 9.

The chain recombines TRBV27 with TRBJ2-1; TRBD2 aligns across 9 bases. CDR1 and CDR2 (germline): MNHEY, SMNVEV (reference sequence). V was clipped by 3 bases and J by 4 bases; unmatched bases: 7. The CDR3 runs 16 residues. This CDR3 reads CASSLQAGGLYNEQFF. CDR3 bases: TGTGCCAGCAGTTTGCAGGCGGGAGGGTTGTACAATGAGCAGTTCTTC.

The V call is TRBV27, the J call TRBJ1-1; possibly TRBD1 for D (5 bases). Between the trimmed V and J ends, which lost 7 bases and 3 bases, there was a span of 15 bases. CDR1 is MNHEY and CDR2 is SMNVEV in the germline V gene (reference sequence). The CDR3 sequence is 14 residues long. Here the CDR3 reads CASTERGGDTEAFF. CDR3 coding DNA: TGTGCCAGCACCGAGAGGGGTGGAGACACTGAAGCTTTCTTT.

Remarks on this clone: The junction departs from the called germline gene at one end, perhaps through a read error. The V and J genes are TRBV5-1 and TRBJ2-7; D might be TRBD1 or TRBD2, each matching 6 bases. Germline CDR1 SGHRS, CDR2 YFSETQ. CDR3 length: 15 amino acids. The chain's CDR3 is CASSLEGHWAYEQYF. CDR3 DNA sequence: TGTGCCAGCAGCTTGGAGGGACACTGGGCCTACGAGCAGTACTTC.

This clone was observed many times. The chain has TRBV27 and TRBJ2-4; D is unclear. The CDR3 has 14 amino acids. CDR1 and CDR2 (germline): MNHEY, SMNVEV (reference sequence). V was pared by 3 bases and J by 7 bases, with 13 bases between. The CDR3 region has the DNA TGTGCCAGCAGTTTTTGGGGTGATGGTAACATTCAGTACTTC. Protein sequence: CASSFWGDGNIQYF.

V is TRBV19 and J is TRBJ2-7; D is ambiguous. The CDR3 sequence is 15 residues long. Germline values: CDR1 LNHDA, CDR2 SQIVND (reference sequence). Trimming shortened V by 0 bases and J by 4 bases, and 13 bases separated the two germline ends. CDR3 bases: TGTGCCAGTAGTATAGATCTTGAGTCTCGGTACGAGCAGTACTTC. It yields the protein CASSIDLESRYEQYF.

The CDR3 region is CASSLGIRGDTEAFF. DNA for the CDR3: TGTGCCAGCAGCTTGGGTATCCGGGGCGACACTGAAGCTTTCTTT. The rearrangement joins TRBV5-4 to TRBJ1-1; a possible D gene is TRBD1 (5 bases). CDR3 size: 15 residues. Trimming pared 0 bases from V and 3 bases from J, leaving 12 bases between. The germline CDR1 and CDR2 sequences are SGHNT and YYREEE (reference sequence).

J is TRBJ2-5 and V is TRBV15, with D unresolved. Germline lookup yields CDR1 LNHNV and CDR2 YYDKDF (reference sequence). The CDR3 covers 14 residues. Trimming took 0 bases from V and 4 from J, leaving 9 bases between them. DNA of the CDR3: TGTGCCACCAGCAGAGACGCGCCTCGAGAGACCCAGTACTTC. Translating it yields CATSRDAPRETQYF.

The chain carries TRBV11-3 and TRBJ1-2; 10 positions match TRBD1. This CDR3 region has 14 residues. The trim removed 5 bases at V and 7 bases at J, leaving 7 bases unmatched. In germline, CDR1 is SGHNT, CDR2 YENEEA. This chain's CDR3 is CASSQGGQGLGYTF. DNA of the CDR3: TGTGCCAGCAGCCAAGGGGGACAGGGGCTTGGCTACACCTTC.

The chain uses TRBV28 and TRBJ1-5; a weak D match, TRBD1 (6 bases). The V gene lost 8 bases and the J gene lost 3 bases, with 14 bases spanning the gap. The CDR3 loop spans 14 amino acids. CDR1 and CDR2 from the germline V gene are MDHEN and SYDVKM. The CDR3 sequence is CASGGFDHNQPQHF. As DNA, the CDR3 is TGTGCCAGCGGGGGCTTCGACCACAATCAGCCCCAGCATTTT.

The chain carries TRBV19 and TRBJ2-3; the D is unclear. CDR3 length: 14 amino acids. Germline V lookup: CDR1 LNHDA, CDR2 SQIVND (reference sequence). Trimming cost V 10 bases and J 2 bases, with 16 bases left between them. CDR3 in DNA: TGTGCCACCAACGAGAAGGCGACCACAGATACGCAGTATTTT. This translates into CATNEKATTDTQYF.

This clone was seen only a few times. This chain links TRBV25-1 with TRBJ1-6, with 8 bases lining up with TRBD1. Trimming removed 6 bases from V and 5 bases from J; junction bases left unmatched: 3. Germline V lookup: CDR1 MGHDK, CDR2 SYGVNS. The length of the CDR3 is 14 residues. The CDR3 is CASRRDRNNSPLHF. The CDR3 DNA follows: TGTGCCAGCAGGAGGGACAGGAATAATTCACCCCTCCACTTT.

The gene calls are TRBV4-3 and TRBJ2-1; 8 bases match TRBD2. Germline loops: CDR1 LGHNA, CDR2 YSLEER. V lost 2 bases and J lost 5; bases outside the gene matches: 11. The CDR3 extends over 17 amino acids. The CDR3 sequence is CASSQTREGGHNNEQFF. In nucleotides, the CDR3 is TGCGCCAGCAGCCAAACTCGGGAGGGCGGGCACAACAATGAGCAGTTCTTC.

This sequence joins TRBV7-2 and TRBJ2-1; the D gene is possibly TRBD1 (6 bases). Germline CDR1 SGHTA, CDR2 FQGNSA. The V and J ends lost 3 bases and 5 bases respectively, with 8 bases between them. The CDR3 is 13 amino acids. The CDR3 bases are TGTGCCAGCAGCTTTGGGACAAACAATGAGCAGTTCTTC. Translated, it gives CASSFGTNNEQFF.

This clone was observed a single time. The V and J genes are TRBV13 and TRBJ2-3, with no clear D. V gave up 2 bases and J gave up 6 bases, with 9 bases separating them. Germline CDR1 is PRHDT and CDR2 is FYEKMQ (reference sequence). This CDR3 spans 13 amino acids. CDR3 in amino acids: CASSLLGMDTQYF. In DNA form, the CDR3 reads TGTGCCAGCAGCTTACTGGGAATGGATACGCAGTATTTT.

This rearrangement joins TRBV5-1 to TRBJ2-3; D is undetermined. Trimming removed 4 bases from V and 6 bases from J, with 12 bases in between. Germline V gives CDR1 SGHRS, CDR2 YFSETQ. CDR3 length: 13 residues. CDR3 sequence (DNA): TGCGCCAGCAGCGGCGAATCCCGGGATACGCAGTATTTT. Translating it yields CASSGESRDTQYF.

The V call is TRBV9, the J call TRBJ1-2; no firm D call. Germline loops: CDR1 SGDLS, CDR2 YYNGEE. The CDR3 is made up of 11 amino acids. CDR3 in DNA: TGTGACAACGTAGGAAAGTATGGCTACACCTTC. Translating gives CDNVGKYGYTF.

As to this clone: A read error may account for a junction end that differs from germline. The same CDR3 is also encoded by other DNA sequences in this sample. V gene TRBV28 combines with J gene TRBJ2-3; D is unresolved. This CDR3 has 17 residues. Germline values: CDR1 MDHEN, CDR2 SYDVKM. CDR3 amino acids: CASRGRAFTYSTDTQYF. The DNA of the CDR3 is TGTGCCAGCAGGGGTAGGGCATTCACATATAGCACAGATACGCAATATTTT.

The rearrangement uses TRBV28 and TRBJ2-7; D is tentatively TRBD1 or TRBD2 (6 bases each). This CDR3 region has 11 residues. The V and J ends lost 5 bases and 7 bases respectively, with 9 bases between them. From germline, CDR1 is MDHEN and CDR2 SYDVKM. CDR3 loop: CASSRGGEQYF. CDR3 in DNA: TGTGCCAGCAGTCGAGGGGGGGAGCAGTACTTC. Based on the CDR3 plus reference TRBV28 and TRBJ2-7, the full variable domain is DVKVTQSSRYLVKRTGEKVFLECVQDMDHENMFWYRQDPGLGLRLIYFSYDVKMKEKGDIPEGYSVSREKKERFSLILESASTNQTSMYLCASSRGGEQYFGPGTRLTVT.

The CDR3 here is CASSLLAGGELFF. The DNA of the CDR3 is TGCGCCAGCAGCTTGCTCGCAGGCGGGGAGCTGTTTTTT. The V call is TRBV5-1, the J call TRBJ2-2; D not resolved. CDR3 size: 13 residues. Germline values: CDR1 SGHRS, CDR2 YFSETQ. Trimming pared 1 base from V and 7 bases from J, leaving 8 bases between.

The J gene is TRBJ1-5, the V gene TRBV27; D remains ambiguous. Germline V gene data show CDR1 as MNHEY and CDR2 as SMNVEV (reference sequence). Trimming removed 5 bases from V and 9 bases from J, with 17 bases in between. The CDR3 has 14 amino acids. CDR3 nucleotide sequence: TGTGCCAGCAGTCAGGACGGGCGTAGGTTGCCCCAGCATTTT. As protein: CASSQDGRRLPQHF.

As to this clone: The same CDR3 also results from other DNA sequences found in this sample. The gene calls are TRBV4-3 and TRBJ1-5; D gene unclear. The germline V and J ends were trimmed by 0 bases and 3 bases, with 9 bases remaining between them. The CDR3 length is 15 residues. Looked up from germline, CDR1 is LGHNA and CDR2 is YSLEER. The CDR3 bases are TGCGCCAGCAGCCAAGACCGTGTCCTCAATCAGCCCCAGCATTTT. This encodes CASSQDRVLNQPQHF.

The chain has TRBV27 and TRBJ2-3; D may be TRBD1 (6 bases). This CDR3 spans 13 amino acids. V dropped 6 bases and J dropped 2 bases, with 9 bases sitting between them. Germline CDR1 and CDR2: MNHEY and SMNVEV (reference sequence). The CDR3, as DNA: TGTGCCAGCAGCAGGACAGCCACAGATACGCAGTATTTT. It encodes CASSRTATDTQYF.

The chain employs TRBV9 and TRBJ2-1, with D maybe TRBD2 (6 bases). The CDR3 sequence is 14 residues long. Germline V gives CDR1 SGDLS, CDR2 YYNGEE. Trimming removed 5 bases from V and 7 bases from J, with 16 bases in between. CDR3 in DNA: TGTGCCAGCAGGATAGCGGCCACTGGGAATGAGCAGTTCTTC. It encodes CASRIAATGNEQFF. The full variable domain, with the rest looked up from reference TRBV9 and TRBJ2-1, is DSGVTQTPKHLITATGQRVTLRCSPRSGDLSVYWYQQSLDQGLQFLIQYYNGEERAKGNILERFSAQQFPDLHSELNLSSLELGDSALYFCASRIAATGNEQFFGPGTRLTVL.

The V gene is TRBV30, the J gene TRBJ2-6; D might be TRBD1 or TRBD2, each matching 6 bases. Germline CDR1 reads GTSNPN; CDR2 reads SVGIG (reference sequence). With 2 bases removed from V and 0 bases from J, the gap between germline ends came to 17 bases. The CDR3 runs to 18 residues. The CDR3 DNA reads TGTGCCTGGAGTTCGGGGGCCCTCATCAACTCTGGGGCCAACGTCCTGACTTTC. Encoded protein: CAWSSGALINSGANVLTF.